This T cell receptor beta chain was obtained from a study of shared clonotypes between healthy human individuals. Study-level background: Researchers assigned three CD4 naive, three CD4 memory, two CD8 naive and one CD8 memory plate to each donor.

Original methodology: For the immunoSEQ data, sequences were junction-only without quality scores, so filtering differed. Using immunoSEQ multiplex PCR, the repertoire was profiled, and TCRdb retains in-frame clones only, with some absent. Clone size and V and J calls were adopted from that table, with D and trimming inferred from the DNA. The sample lists approximately 2,200,000 clones; just over 90% were seen once. Naive CD8 cells comprised CD45RO-negative, CCR7-positively selected cells, excluding terminally differentiated effector memory CD45RA+ cells. Findings of the study overall: Only blood was sampled, and tissue TCR repertoires likely differ from blood ones. Estimated clonotype richness was generally higher in naive than memory subsets.

Of note for this clone: Its antigen is as yet unknown.

The origin of this receptor is a man younger than 35 in good health. Some clones in this sample may be carry-over from other donors' samples. The sequenced sample consisted of naive CD8+ T cells from PBMCs.

The CDR3 spells CASSPNRLAGVGYTF. The CDR3 nucleotides read TGTGCCAGCAGCCCCAACCGACTGGCCGGGGTAGGCTACACCTTC. The chain recombines TRBV7-8 with TRBJ1-2; no firm D call. V dropped 5 bases and J dropped 8 bases, with 21 bases sitting between them. The V gene's germline CDR1 is SGHVS and CDR2 FQNEAQ. CDR3 length equals 15 residues.